This T cell receptor (beta chain) was retrieved from a study of response to subunit inactivated influenza vaccine. TCRdb reprocessed the RT-PCR reads with MiXCR, giving one entry per CDR3 protein. The data contain about 650,000 distinct CDR3 sequences, less than 20% of them singletons. Regarding the study as a whole: With each seasonal influenza vaccination, the authors suggested, few new T cells are recruited.

The CDR3 sequence is 15 residues long. The junction had 10 bases not matched to a gene; V was cut back by 6 bases and J by 2 bases. This clonotype has more than one count but fewer than ten. Antigen: not known. The sample was PBMCs from blood, taken about 12 days after vaccination. The clonotype originates from a man aged 45 to 65 who received an inactivated influenza vaccine. J is TRBJ2-7 and V is TRBV12-3 or TRBV12-4, with 7 bases that match TRBD2. CDR3 in amino acids: CASSPSTSLTYEQYF. The CDR3 bases are TGTGCCAGCAGCCCATCGACTAGCCTGACCTACGAGCAGTACTTC.